These 23 T cell receptor beta chains were sequenced from one sample in a study of T cells after yellow fever vaccination. TCRdb passed the 5' RACE reads through MiXCR, listing each CDR3 protein once. The profile shows around 550,000 distinct CDR3 sequences, 15% to 20% of them singletons. The starting material was PBMCs, obtained 15 days after the yellow fever booster vaccination. The source of these receptors is a man aged 30-40 years who received the YFV17D yellow fever vaccine.

This clonotype was seen a handful of times. This chain connects TRBV5-1 to TRBJ2-7; 11 nucleotides line up with TRBD2. CDR1 and CDR2 (germline): SGHRS, YFSETQ. V lost 4 bases to trimming and J lost 2 bases; unmatched junction nucleotides: 5. This CDR3 is 15 amino acids long. The CDR3 sequence: CASSLQGLAAYEQYF. For the CDR3, the DNA is TGCGCCAGCAGCCTGCAGGGACTAGCGGCCTACGAGCAGTACTTC.

The chain employs TRBV24-1 and TRBJ2-5; D might be TRBD1 (5 bases). The ends were cut back, 4 bases at V and 5 bases at J, with 19 bases in the middle. The CDR3 consists of 16 residues. Germline V gives CDR1 KGHDR, CDR2 SFDVKD. DNA for the CDR3: TGTGCCACCAGTGACCCCTCGGACACCCCCCGGGAGACCCAGTACTTC. Translation gives CATSDPSDTPRETQYF.

This clonotype appeared a few times. The chain couples TRBV5-1 to TRBJ2-3; 7 bases map to TRBD1. This CDR3 has 13 amino acids. The J segment lost 7 bases and the V segment lost 4 bases, leaving 6 bases of the junction unmatched. From germline, CDR1 is SGHRS and CDR2 YFSETQ. The DNA of the CDR3 is TGCGCCAGCAGCCCCAGGGGGTGGAATACGCAGTATTTT. It specifies CASSPRGWNTQYF.

This clonotype was found a few times. V gene TRBV28 combines with J gene TRBJ2-3; 10 bases align to TRBD2. Germline CDR1 and CDR2: MDHEN and SYDVKM. The CDR3 length is 16 residues. V was pared by 5 bases and J by 2 bases, with 7 bases of the junction left unmatched. The CDR3, as DNA: TGTGCCAGCAGTGAAGGGACTAGCGATGTCACAGATACGCAGTATTTT. It is translated as CASSEGTSDVTDTQYF.

This clonotype has just a few counts. V usage is TRBV7-8 and J usage is TRBJ1-5; the match to TRBD1 covers 11 bases. Germline V CDR1 and CDR2: SGHVS, FQNEAQ. The ends lost 4 bases at V and 6 bases at J; junction bases unmatched: 5. The CDR3 runs to 15 residues. CDR3 DNA sequence: TGTGCCAGCAGCTCTGCAGGGACAGGGGGTCAGCCCCAGCATTTT. Translated: CASSSAGTGGQPQHF.

This rearrangement joins TRBV10-1 to TRBJ2-2; D unresolved. Germline V CDR1 and CDR2: WNHNN, SYGVQD (reference sequence). This CDR3 comprises 14 residues. V dropped 7 bases and J dropped 4 bases, with 13 bases sitting between them. CDR3 sequence: CASTRWFGTGELFF. The CDR3 DNA reads as TGCGCCAGCACTCGATGGTTCGGCACCGGGGAGCTGTTTTTT.

The genes are TRBV6-2 or TRBV6-3 and TRBJ2-3; TRBD2 matches at 10 bases. CDR3 size: 20 residues. Trimming removed 9 bases from V and 0 bases from J; junction bases left unmatched: 21. Germline loops: CDR1 MNHEY, CDR2 SVGEGT. Written as DNA, the CDR3 is TGTGCCAGAAAAGGTCGAAAGGGACTAGCGACAGGGAGGAGCACAGATACGCAGTATTTT. Protein sequence: CARKGRKGLATGRSTDTQYF.

The chain links TRBV7-6 to TRBJ1-6; 10 nucleotides align to TRBD1. The CDR3 has 15 amino acids. Trimming took 4 bases from V and 10 from J; bases not matched to a gene: 7. Germline CDR1 SGHVS, CDR2 FNYEAQ. For the CDR3, the DNA is TGTGCCAGCAGCTCGTCCGGGACAGGGGCCTCACCCCTCCACTTT. It specifies CASSSSGTGASPLHF. The complete variable domain, with remaining parts taken from reference TRBV7-6 and TRBJ1-6, reads GAGVSQSPRYKVTKRGQDVALRCDPISGHVSLYWYRQALGQGPEFLTYFNYEAQQDKSGLPNDRFSAERPEGSISTLTIQRTEQRDSAMYRCASSSSGTGASPLHFGNGTRLTVT.

The chain has TRBV20-1 and TRBJ2-1, with 8 bases identical to TRBD2. Germline V gives CDR1 DFQATT, CDR2 SNEGSKA (reference sequence). J lost 9 bases, V lost 6 bases, and 10 bases had no gene match. The CDR3 length is 13 residues. The CDR3 protein is CSATTSALGEQFF. The CDR3 nucleotides are TGCAGTGCGACGACTAGCGCGTTAGGTGAGCAGTTCTTC.

The chain employs TRBV10-3 and TRBJ2-3, with TRBD2 as a possible D gene (5 bases). Between the trimmed V and J ends, which lost 10 bases and 6 bases, there was a span of 17 bases. CDR3 length: 13 amino acids. CDR1 and CDR2 (germline): ENHRY, SYGVKD. Written as DNA, the CDR3 is TGTGCCACAAGCGGAACTGATTCGGATACGCAGTATTTT. Its translation is CATSGTDSDTQYF.

This clonotype has a handful of counts. The V and J genes are TRBV12-3 or TRBV12-4 and TRBJ2-1, with 7 nucleotides matching TRBD2. The ends lost 3 bases at V and 7 bases at J; junction bases unmatched: 6. This CDR3 contains 14 residues. CDR3 DNA sequence: TGTGCCAGCAGTTTTGGCTCCGGGGGGAATGAGCAGTTCTTC. Translating it yields CASSFGSGGNEQFF.

This clonotype was counted many times. This sequence joins TRBV3-1 and TRBJ2-1, with TRBD2 matching over 10 bases. This CDR3 comprises 16 residues. Trimming cost V 4 bases and J 6 bases; bases outside gene matches: 9. Germline V gene data show CDR1 as LGHDT and CDR2 as YNNKEL (reference sequence). The CDR3: CASSLRLAGVPNEQFF. The CDR3 DNA reads TGTGCCAGCAGCCTACGCCTAGCGGGAGTCCCCAATGAGCAGTTCTTC.

This clonotype has ten or more counts. This chain uses TRBV7-6 with TRBJ2-2, with D tentatively TRBD1 (5 bases). Trimming took off 5 bases at V and 5 bases at J, with 12 bases between the two ends. The CDR3 has 14 residues. The germline gives CDR1 SGHVS, CDR2 FNYEAQ. In DNA, the CDR3 is TGTGCCAGCAGCCGACAGCTGGAAACCGGGGAGCTGTTTTTT. It specifies CASSRQLETGELFF.

The chain combines TRBV12-5 with TRBJ2-5; possible D gene TRBD2, 6 bases. V lost 6 bases, J lost 5 bases, and 13 bases lay in between. The CDR3 covers 13 residues. Germline CDR1 LGHNT, CDR2 FRNRAP. CDR3 DNA sequence: TGTGCTAGTGGAGGCTGGCGGGACGAGACCCAGTACTTC. Translating it yields CASGGWRDETQYF.

V and J are TRBV9 and TRBJ1-1, with a possible D match to TRBD1 (5 bases). CDR1 and CDR2 (germline): SGDLS, YYNGEE. With 2 bases removed from V and 3 bases from J, the gap between germline ends came to 11 bases. The CDR3 has 14 amino acids. The CDR3 is CASSVKGFDTEAFF. The CDR3 nucleotides are TGTGCCAGCAGCGTCAAGGGGTTCGACACTGAAGCTTTCTTT.

This clonotype has a handful of counts. The J gene is TRBJ2-1, the V gene TRBV29-1, with 10 bases identical to TRBD2. The germline CDR1 and CDR2 sequences are SQVTM and ANQGSEA. The V gene end was trimmed by 6 bases and the J gene end by 5 bases; junction bases not matched to a gene: 7. The CDR3 is 14 residues long. The CDR3 spells CSVLTSGKNNEQFF. The CDR3 DNA sequence: TGCAGCGTGCTAACTAGCGGGAAAAACAATGAGCAGTTCTTC.

This clonotype was observed a handful of times. For the CDR3, the DNA is TGTGCCAGCAGCTTAGGGGACGCTCCTTTCTTT. This codes for CASSLGDAPFF. The genes are TRBV11-2 and TRBJ1-1; TRBD1 is a possible D gene (5 bases). V was pared by 1 base and J by 12 bases, with 9 bases between. Germline lookup yields CDR1 SGHAT and CDR2 FQNNGV. The CDR3 loop spans 11 amino acids. Complete variable domain (other parts from reference TRBV11-2 and TRBJ1-1): EAGVAQSPRYKIIEKRQSVAFWCNPISGHATLYWYQQILGQGPKLLIQFQNNGVVDDSQLPKDRFSAERLKGVDSTLKIQPAKLEDSAVYLCASSLGDAPFFGQGTRLTVV.

The sample holds a few counts of this clonotype. The chain employs TRBV7-9 and TRBJ2-5, with D uncertain. The CDR3 loop spans 14 amino acids. Germline CDR1 SEHNR, CDR2 FQNEAQ (reference sequence). V lost 1 base and J 5 bases, leaving 11 bases between the germline ends. CDR3 amino acids: CASSLDGPRETQYF. The CDR3 region has the DNA TGTGCCAGCAGCTTAGACGGGCCCCGGGAGACCCAGTACTTC.

The chain uses TRBV30 and TRBJ2-5, with a tentative D call TRBD2 (6 bases). The V end was cut by 3 bases, the J end by 1 base, with 12 bases between. This CDR3 spans 14 amino acids. CDR1 GTSNPN and CDR2 SVGIG come from the germline V gene (reference sequence). The CDR3 sequence is CAWSPEEGQETQYF. In DNA, the CDR3 is TGTGCCTGGAGCCCTGAGGAGGGCCAAGAGACCCAGTACTTC.

The chain carries TRBV6-4 and TRBJ2-3; D call uncertain. V lost 5 bases and J 2 bases, leaving 11 bases between the germline ends. The CDR3 runs to 14 residues. The germline CDR1 and CDR2 sequences are MRHNA and SNTAGT. DNA for the CDR3: TGTGCCAGCAGTCGACGACCGATCACAGATACGCAGTATTTT. This translates into CASSRRPITDTQYF.

The sample holds a few counts of this clonotype. V usage is TRBV3-1 and J usage is TRBJ2-1; no definite D call. There are 9 residues in the CDR3. Germline-derived CDR1 and CDR2 are LGHDT and YNNKEL (reference sequence). The V and J ends lost 8 bases and 12 bases respectively, with 8 bases between them. CDR3: CASESLQFF. Here the CDR3 DNA reads TGTGCCAGCGAAAGCTTGCAGTTCTTC.

A word on this clonotype: The final CDR3 position lacks the conserved phenylalanine or tryptophan, pointing to a likely read error. The rearrangement joins TRBV16 to TRBJ2-2; a possible D gene is TRBD2 (5 bases). The CDR3 contains 14 residues. Germline V CDR1 and CDR2: KGHSY, FQNENV. CDR3 loop: CASSFALLSGVLFC. Written as DNA, the CDR3 is TGTGCCAGCAGCTTCGCGCTGCTCTCCGGGGTGCTGTTTTGT.

This clonotype has just a few counts. The V and J genes are TRBV5-1 and TRBJ1-1, with D possibly matching TRBD1 (5 bases). The V gene's germline CDR1 is SGHRS and CDR2 YFSETQ. Trimming removed 4 bases at V and 4 bases at J, with 14 bases between. The length of the CDR3 is 14 residues. The CDR3 DNA reads TGCGCCAGCAGCCTAACCTCGGGGGTCACTGAAGCTTTCTTT. Residues: CASSLTSGVTEAFF.